A selection of T cell receptor beta chains follows, all from one sample in a study of blood T cell repertoires in COVID-19. The protocol was immunoSEQ multiplex PCR, while the TCRdb copy is restricted to in-frame clones and leaves out a portion. This sample carries about 300,000 clones, 70% to 85% of them seen once, and the ten largest clones take approximately 1.5%. The sequenced material came from peripheral blood. Receptors originate from a human donor with COVID-19, enrolled during active disease. The donor label of this sample is uncertain. CDR3s include the opening cysteine and the closing phenylalanine or tryptophan. D genes are given only for firm matches. The size field is filled for only some rows; it gives once, few, many or a size class.

d_call	v_call	clone_size	j_call	cdr3_nt	cdr3_aa
TRBD1	TRBV15	-	TRBJ1-6	TGTGCCACCAGCGTCCGGGACAGGGGTAATTCACCCCTCCACTTT	CATSVRDRGNSPLHF
-	TRBV5-4	-	TRBJ2-1	TGTGCCAGCACTCTCGCGGGGTACTCCTACAATGAGCAGTTCTTC	CASTLAGYSYNEQFF
TRBD1	TRBV24-1	-	TRBJ2-5	TGTGCCACCAGTGATTTGGACAGGGCTACACCTCCCCAGTACTTC	CATSDLDRATPPQYF
TRBD1	TRBV30	-	TRBJ1-3	TGTGCCTGGATGGGGGACAGGGTTTCTGGAAACACCATATATTTT	CAWMGDRVSGNTIYF
-	TRBV19	-	TRBJ2-1	TGTGCCAGTAGTATGGCCGTTAATGAGCAGTTCTTC	CASSMAVNEQFF
-	TRBV18	-	TRBJ2-1	TGTGCCAGCTCACCCCCGGTTAGCGGACACAATGAGCAGTTCTTC	CASSPPVSGHNEQFF
TRBD2	TRBV5-4	-	TRBJ2-3	TGTGCCAGCAGCTTGGTCGGGAGGGCCACAGATACGCAGTATTTT	CASSLVGRATDTQYF
-	TRBV3-1/TRBV3-2	once	TRBJ1-4	TGTGCCAGCAGCTTCCCCGAGGCTGAACTGTTTTTT	CASSFPEAELFF
-	TRBV20-1	-	TRBJ1-2	TGCAGTGTTTTTGCGGATTATGGCTACACCTTC	CSVFADYGYTF
-	TRBV6-4	once	TRBJ2-3	TGTGCCACCAAGTTTGCAGGGGCCTCAGATACGCAGTATTTT	CATKFAGASDTQYF
TRBD1	TRBV6-6	-	TRBJ1-6	TGTGCCAGCAGCGACAGGGAGATGGGTTCACCCCTCCACTTT	CASSDREMGSPLHF
-	TRBV7-8	-	TRBJ2-7	TGTGCCAGCAGCTTAGGACGGACACTCTCCTACGAGCAGTACTTC	CASSLGRTLSYEQYF
TRBD1	TRBV19	once	TRBJ2-5	TGTGCCAGTAGTGGACAGGGTAGAAGGGAGACCCAGTACTTC	CASSGQGRRETQYF
-	TRBV10-3	-	TRBJ1-4	TGTGCCATCAGTGAGTCACGGGGAGGTGAAAAACTGTTTTTT	CAISESRGGEKLFF
TRBD1	TRBV5-1	-	TRBJ2-5	TGCGCCAGCAGCCCCTTAGACAGGGAAGAGACCCAGTACTTC	CASSPLDREETQYF
-	TRBV11-2	-	TRBJ2-1	TGTGCCAGCAGCGTCGTCAATGAGCAGTTCTTC	CASSVVNEQFF
TRBD1	TRBV28	-	TRBJ2-7	TGTGCCAGCAGTTTACGACAGGGGGACGGGGAGCAGTACTTC	CASSLRQGDGEQYF
-	TRBV5-6	-	TRBJ1-1	TGTGCCAGCAGCTTGGGGCAGGGGTACACTGAAGCTTTCTTT	CASSLGQGYTEAFF
-	TRBV6-4	-	TRBJ2-7	TGTGCCAGCAGTAGGGAGTCTTCCTACGAGCAGTACTTC	CASSRESSYEQYF
-	TRBV19	-	TRBJ1-1	TGTGCCAGTAGTAAGGGGTCGAACACTGAAGCTTTCTTT	CASSKGSNTEAFF
-	TRBV5-8	-	TRBJ1-4	TGTGCCAGCAGGAATCGAGGCGCCGCTAATGAAAAACTGTTTTTT	CASRNRGAANEKLFF
TRBD2	TRBV6-4	-	TRBJ2-3	TGTGCCAGCAAATCTAGCGGGGGCACAGATACGCAGTATTTT	CASKSSGGTDTQYF
TRBD2	TRBV11-2	once	TRBJ2-3	TGTGCCAGCAGCCGACTAGCGGGAGATAGGAGCCCAGATACGCAGTATTTT	CASSRLAGDRSPDTQYF
TRBD1	TRBV11-2	-	TRBJ1-1	TGTGCCAGCAGCGTGGGACAGTGGGTATCGAACACTGAAGCTTTCTTT	CASSVGQWVSNTEAFF
-	TRBV25-1	-	TRBJ1-5	TGTGCCAGCAGACAGGGCTACAATCAGCCCCAGCATTTT	CASRQGYNQPQHF
-	TRBV4-1	-	TRBJ2-7	TGCGCCAGCAGCCAAGGACAGCCCTTTCCCTACGAGCAGTACTTC	CASSQGQPFPYEQYF
TRBD2	TRBV27	-	TRBJ2-1	TGTGCCAGCAGTCACAGAATGGGACTAGCGGGAGTCAATGAGCAGTTCTTC	CASSHRMGLAGVNEQFF
TRBD2	TRBV28	-	TRBJ2-7	TGTGCCAGCACCCCGGGGGGACTAGCGGGAGTGGGGTACGAGCAGTACTTC	CASTPGGLAGVGYEQYF
TRBD1	TRBV9	-	TRBJ2-3	TGTGCCAGCAGCGTCGGGACAGGGGCGTGGGATACGCAGTATTTT	CASSVGTGAWDTQYF
-	TRBV11-2	-	TRBJ2-2	TGTGCCAGCAGCTTAGATCTGGGGCAGTTCACCGGGGAGCTGTTTTTT	CASSLDLGQFTGELFF
-	TRBV28	-	TRBJ2-3	TGTGCCAGCAACTTTATTAACACAGATACGCAGTATTTT	CASNFINTDTQYF
TRBD1	TRBV7-9	-	TRBJ2-3	TGTGCCAGCAGCACAGGACAGGGGGGGACAGATACGCAGTATTTT	CASSTGQGGTDTQYF
TRBD2	TRBV4-2	-	TRBJ2-1	TGTGCCAGCAGCCGACCACTAGCGGGAGGCCAAGTTGAGCAGTTCTTC	CASSRPLAGGQVEQFF
-	TRBV6-5	-	TRBJ2-1	TGTGCCAGCAGTTCGGGTCGGCCAAGCTCCTACAATGAGCAGTTCTTC	CASSSGRPSSYNEQFF
-	TRBV24-1	-	TRBJ2-6	TGTGCCACCAGTGATGACAGGATACGTGGGGCCAACGTCCTGACTTTC	CATSDDRIRGANVLTF
-	TRBV18	-	TRBJ1-1	TGTGCCAGCTCACCAGAGGGGGACACTGAAGCTTTCTTT	CASSPEGDTEAFF
TRBD2	TRBV5-1	-	TRBJ2-2	TGCGCCAGCAGCCTGATGGGACTAGAGAACACCGGGGAGCTGTTTTTT	CASSLMGLENTGELFF
TRBD1	TRBV18	-	TRBJ1-3	TGTGCCAGCTCACCGGACAGGGTCGTCTCTGGAAACACCATATATTTT	CASSPDRVVSGNTIYF
TRBD1	TRBV29-1	-	TRBJ2-7	TGCAGCGTTTCCCGGACAGGGATCTACGAGCAGTACTTC	CSVSRTGIYEQYF
TRBD1	TRBV30	-	TRBJ1-2	TGTGCCTGGAGTGAAGGGACAGGGGTTCTCTATGGCTACACCTTC	CAWSEGTGVLYGYTF
-	TRBV7-8	-	TRBJ1-5	TGTGCCAGCAGTTTTTCTTACGGGTATCAGCCCCAGCATTTT	CASSFSYGYQPQHF
-	TRBV12-5	-	TRBJ1-5	TGTGCTAGTGGTTTACCGGGACGGGGGGATCAGCCCCAGCATTTT	CASGLPGRGDQPQHF
-	TRBV6-5	-	TRBJ2-1	TGTGCCAGCAGTTACTACCTCGGGGGCGGGAGCAATGAGCAGTTCTTC	CASSYYLGGGSNEQFF
-	TRBV7-9	-	TRBJ1-1	TGTGCCAGCACTACGAGGGAGGGGAACACTGAAGCTTTCTTT	CASTTREGNTEAFF
-	TRBV9	-	TRBJ1-1	TGTGCCAGCAGCGTAGCTGCCAGGGGCGAAGCTTTCTTT	CASSVAARGEAFF
TRBD1	TRBV29-1	once	TRBJ2-3	TGCAGCGTTGAAAGTGGGACAGGGGGAACTACGCAGTATTTT	CSVESGTGGTTQYF
-	TRBV10-3	-	TRBJ2-3	TGTGCCATCAGGCGGGACCCTTACACAGATACGCAGTATTTT	CAIRRDPYTDTQYF
-	TRBV29-1	once	TRBJ1-1	TGCAGCGCTGCGGGGTCAGGAGGGACTGAAGCTTTCTTT	CSAAGSGGTEAFF
TRBD1	TRBV28	few	TRBJ1-2	TGTGCCAGCAGCCGTGGACAGGGGGGTTTTTATGGCTACACCTTC	CASSRGQGGFYGYTF
TRBD2	TRBV7-9	-	TRBJ2-1	TGTGCCAGCAGCTTCACTAGCGTTTCCTACAATGAGCAGTTCTTC	CASSFTSVSYNEQFF
TRBD1	TRBV28	-	TRBJ1-2	TGTGCCAGCAGTTCGGACAGGGTTCGCTACACCTTC	CASSSDRVRYTF
-	TRBV28	-	TRBJ2-2	TGTGCCAGCAGTTTATTCCGGTTGTCACAGTTGGCCGGGGAGCTGTTTTTT	CASSLFRLSQLAGELFF